This T cell receptor beta chain was sequenced during a study of Graves' ophthalmopathy and Graves' hyperthyroidism. V dropped 3 bases and J dropped 9 bases, with 9 bases sitting between them. There are 12 residues in the CDR3. Patients were left out if they had other autoimmune diseases, uncontrolled infections, pregnancy or lactation. This clonotype was detected ten times or more. As the template, RNA transcripts were used to amplify TCR beta CDR3 regions. An initial RT-PCR round employing HTBI primers preceded a second-round multiplex PCR. A single record per CDR3 protein comes from TCRdb applying MiXCR to the multiplex PCR reads. The sample consists of over 450,000 distinct CDR3 sequences, about 15% of them appearing once.

The TCR originated in a woman aged 25 to 39 with Graves' ophthalmopathy. The chain couples TRBV12-3 or TRBV12-4 to TRBJ2-4; D tentatively reads TRBD1 or TRBD2 (5 bases each). Specimen: blood. As DNA, the CDR3 is TGTGCCAGCAGTTTGGGGGAAGGCATTCAGTACTTC. The encoded protein is CASSLGEGIQYF.